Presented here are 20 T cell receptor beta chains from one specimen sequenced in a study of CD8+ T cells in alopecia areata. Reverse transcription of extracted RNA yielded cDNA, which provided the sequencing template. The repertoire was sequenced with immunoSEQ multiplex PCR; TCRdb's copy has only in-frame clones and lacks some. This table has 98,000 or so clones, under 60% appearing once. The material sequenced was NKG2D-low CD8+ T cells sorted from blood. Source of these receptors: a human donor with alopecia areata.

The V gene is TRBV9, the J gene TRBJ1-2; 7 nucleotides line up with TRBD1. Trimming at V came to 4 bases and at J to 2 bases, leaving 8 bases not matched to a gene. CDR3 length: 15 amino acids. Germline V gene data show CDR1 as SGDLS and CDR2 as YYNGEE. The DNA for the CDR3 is TGTGCCAGCAGCCCTCCTACAGGGGACAACTATGGCTACACCTTC. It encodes CASSPPTGDNYGYTF.

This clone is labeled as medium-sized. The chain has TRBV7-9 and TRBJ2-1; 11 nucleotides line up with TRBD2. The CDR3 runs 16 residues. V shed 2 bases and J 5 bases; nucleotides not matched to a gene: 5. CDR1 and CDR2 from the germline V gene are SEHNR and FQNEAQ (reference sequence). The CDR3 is CASSLLGLAGHNEQFF. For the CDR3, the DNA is TGTGCCAGCAGCTTACTTGGACTAGCGGGTCACAATGAGCAGTTCTTC. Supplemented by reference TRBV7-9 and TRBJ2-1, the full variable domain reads DTGVSQNPRHKITKRGQNVTFRCDPISEHNRLYWYRQTLGQGPEFLTYFQNEAQLEKSRLLSDRFSAERPKGSFSTLEIQRTEQGDSAMYLCASSLLGLAGHNEQFFGPGTRLTVL.

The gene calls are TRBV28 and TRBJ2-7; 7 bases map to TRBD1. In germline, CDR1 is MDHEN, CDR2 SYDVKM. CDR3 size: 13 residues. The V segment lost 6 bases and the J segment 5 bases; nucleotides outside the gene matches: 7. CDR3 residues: CASSKITGDEQYF. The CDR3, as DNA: TGTGCCAGCAGCAAAATTACAGGGGACGAGCAGTACTTC.

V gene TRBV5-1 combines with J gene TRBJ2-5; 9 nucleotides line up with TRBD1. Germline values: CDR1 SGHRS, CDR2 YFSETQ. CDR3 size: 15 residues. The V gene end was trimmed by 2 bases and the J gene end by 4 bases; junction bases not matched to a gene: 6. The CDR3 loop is CASSFTGTGRETQYF. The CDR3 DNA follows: TGCGCCAGCAGCTTTACCGGGACAGGGAGAGAGACCCAGTACTTC.

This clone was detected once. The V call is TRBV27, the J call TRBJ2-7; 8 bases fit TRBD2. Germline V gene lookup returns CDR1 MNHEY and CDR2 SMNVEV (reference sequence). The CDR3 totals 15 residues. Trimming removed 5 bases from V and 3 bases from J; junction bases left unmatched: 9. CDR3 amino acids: CASSPFGGGVYEQYF. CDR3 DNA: TGTGCCAGCAGTCCTTTCGGGGGGGGTGTCTACGAGCAGTACTTC.

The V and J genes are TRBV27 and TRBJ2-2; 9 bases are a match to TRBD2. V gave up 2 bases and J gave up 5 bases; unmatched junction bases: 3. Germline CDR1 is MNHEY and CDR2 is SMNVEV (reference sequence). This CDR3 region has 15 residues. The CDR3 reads CASSLAGGPTGELFF. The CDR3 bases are TGTGCCAGCAGTTTAGCGGGAGGGCCTACCGGGGAGCTGTTTTTT.

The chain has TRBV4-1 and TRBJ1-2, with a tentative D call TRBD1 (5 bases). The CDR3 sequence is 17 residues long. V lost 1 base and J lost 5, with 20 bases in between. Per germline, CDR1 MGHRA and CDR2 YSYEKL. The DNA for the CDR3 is TGCGCCAGCAGCCAAGCTCCCGGGGTAGGGGATGGGTATGGCTACACCTTC. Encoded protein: CASSQAPGVGDGYGYTF.

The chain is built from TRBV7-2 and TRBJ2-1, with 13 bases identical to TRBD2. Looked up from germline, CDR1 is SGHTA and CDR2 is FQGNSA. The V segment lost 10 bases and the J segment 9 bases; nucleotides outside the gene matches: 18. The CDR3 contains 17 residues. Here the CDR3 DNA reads TGTGCCATCCCGAGGGCACTAGCGGGAGGGGCTTTGGGTGAGCAGTTCTTC. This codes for CAIPRALAGGALGEQFF.

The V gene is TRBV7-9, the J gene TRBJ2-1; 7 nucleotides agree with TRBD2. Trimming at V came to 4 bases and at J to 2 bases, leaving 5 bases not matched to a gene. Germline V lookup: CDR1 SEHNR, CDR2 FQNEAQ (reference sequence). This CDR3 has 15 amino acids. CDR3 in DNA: TGTGCCAGCAGCTCGGGGGAGGGGCCCTACAATGAGCAGTTCTTC. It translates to CASSSGEGPYNEQFF.

CDR3 nucleotide sequence: TGCAGCGTTGAACTACTAGCGTCCTACGAGCAGTACTTC. This sequence encodes CSVELLASYEQYF. The gene calls are TRBV29-1 and TRBJ2-7; 7 nucleotides agree with TRBD2. J gave up 1 base and V 2 bases, and 2 bases lay outside the gene matches. This CDR3 spans 13 amino acids. From germline, CDR1 is SQVTM and CDR2 ANQGSEA.

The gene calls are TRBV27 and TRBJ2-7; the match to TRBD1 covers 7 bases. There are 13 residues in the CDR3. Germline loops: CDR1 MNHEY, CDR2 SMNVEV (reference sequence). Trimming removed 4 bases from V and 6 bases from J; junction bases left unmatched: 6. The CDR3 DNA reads TGTGCCAGCAGTTATCGGGCAGGGGGCGAGCAGTACTTC. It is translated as CASSYRAGGEQYF.

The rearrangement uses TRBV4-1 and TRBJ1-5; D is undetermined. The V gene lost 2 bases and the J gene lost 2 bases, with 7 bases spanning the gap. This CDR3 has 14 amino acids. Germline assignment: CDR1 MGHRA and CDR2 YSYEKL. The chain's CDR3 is CASSQRAGNQPQHF. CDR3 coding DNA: TGCGCCAGCAGCCAACGTGCAGGCAATCAGCCCCAGCATTTT.

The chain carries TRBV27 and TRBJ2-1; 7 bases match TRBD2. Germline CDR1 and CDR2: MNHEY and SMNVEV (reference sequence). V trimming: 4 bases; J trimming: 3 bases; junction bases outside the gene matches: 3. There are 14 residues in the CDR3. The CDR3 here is CASSSSGYYNEQFF. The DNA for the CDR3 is TGTGCCAGCAGTTCTAGCGGATACTACAATGAGCAGTTCTTC.

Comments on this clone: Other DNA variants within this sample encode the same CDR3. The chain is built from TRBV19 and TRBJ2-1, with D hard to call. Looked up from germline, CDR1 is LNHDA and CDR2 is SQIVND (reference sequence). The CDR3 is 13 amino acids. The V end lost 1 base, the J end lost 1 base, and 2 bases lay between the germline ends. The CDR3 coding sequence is TGTGCCAGTAGTATAGGGTCCTACAATGAGCAGTTCTTC. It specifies CASSIGSYNEQFF.

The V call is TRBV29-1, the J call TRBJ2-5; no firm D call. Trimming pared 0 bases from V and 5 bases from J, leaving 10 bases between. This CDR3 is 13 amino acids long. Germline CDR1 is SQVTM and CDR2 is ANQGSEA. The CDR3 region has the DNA TGCAGCGTTGAAGATGGAGTACGGGAGACCCAGTACTTC. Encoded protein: CSVEDGVRETQYF.

The DNA of the CDR3 is TGTGCCAGCAGTTTAAGCGGGAGAGCGGGCAATGAGCAGTTCTTC. Translating it yields CASSLSGRAGNEQFF. V is TRBV27 and J is TRBJ2-1, with 8 bases aligning to TRBD2. J lost 6 bases, V lost 2 bases, and 6 bases had no gene match. Germline lookup yields CDR1 MNHEY and CDR2 SMNVEV (reference sequence). This CDR3 has 15 amino acids.

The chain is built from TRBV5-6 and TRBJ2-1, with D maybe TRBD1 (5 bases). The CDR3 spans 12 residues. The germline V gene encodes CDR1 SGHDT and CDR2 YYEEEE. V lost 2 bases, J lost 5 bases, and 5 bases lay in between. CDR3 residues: CASSFRDNEQFF. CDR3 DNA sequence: TGTGCCAGCAGCTTCAGGGACAATGAGCAGTTCTTC.

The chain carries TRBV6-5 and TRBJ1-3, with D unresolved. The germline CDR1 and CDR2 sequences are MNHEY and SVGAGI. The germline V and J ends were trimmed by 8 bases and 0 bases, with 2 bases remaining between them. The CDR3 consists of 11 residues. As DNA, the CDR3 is TGTGCCAGCTTCTCTGGAAACACCATATATTTT. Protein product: CASFSGNTIYF.

Written as DNA, the CDR3 is TGTGCCAGCAGTCGCATTCAGGGCACCGGGGAGCTGTTTTTT. Encoded protein: CASSRIQGTGELFF. The rearrangement joins TRBV2 to TRBJ2-2, with D perhaps matching TRBD1 (5 bases). Germline CDR1 SNHLY, CDR2 FYNNEI. The CDR3 has 14 residues. V lost 5 bases, J lost 4 bases, and 11 bases lay in between.

CDR3 nucleotide sequence: TGCAGCGTTGTCGTCGGGGAGCTGTTTTTT. The encoded protein is CSVVVGELFF. The chain is built from TRBV29-1 and TRBJ2-2; D gene unclear. In germline, CDR1 is SQVTM, CDR2 ANQGSEA. The CDR3 has 10 amino acids. V lost 4 bases to trimming and J lost 7 bases, with 4 bases between them.